Listed below are T cell receptor beta chains from one sample, sequenced in a study of blood T cell repertoires in COVID-19. TCRdb's table, derived via immunoSEQ multiplex PCR, lists solely in-frame clones and lacks some. The profile covers under 150,000 clones, with 70% to 90% appearing a single time and 6.5% to 9.5% taken by the ten largest. Sample: peripheral blood. These receptors came from a woman aged 55-69 years with COVID-19, enrolled during active disease. Each CDR3 is given with its conserved first and last residue. Each record gives: J gene, V gene, clone size, D gene, CDR3 DNA, CDR3 protein. D genes are given only for firm matches. Part of the rows lack a size; the others show once, few, many or a class for expanded clones.

J: TRBJ1-6
V: TRBV11-2
size: -
D: TRBD1
DNA: TGTGCCAGCAGCCGTTTGGACAGGGGAGTCAATTCACCCCTCCACTTT
CDR3: CASSRLDRGVNSPLHF

J: TRBJ2-7
V: TRBV11-1
size: -
D: TRBD1
DNA: TGTGCCAGCAGCTTAGTAAGGGGACAGGGAAAAAACGAGCAGTACTTC
CDR3: CASSLVRGQGKNEQYF

J: TRBJ2-3
V: TRBV18
size: -
D: -
DNA: TGTGCCAGCTCACGTGACAGATTAGCCACAGATACGCAGTATTTT
CDR3: CASSRDRLATDTQYF

J: TRBJ2-5
V: TRBV6-2/TRBV6-3
size: -
D: TRBD2
DNA: TGTGCCAGCAGTTACTCGGTGGGACTGGCGGGGGGGATCCAAGAGACCCAGTACTTC
CDR3: CASSYSVGLAGGIQETQYF

J: TRBJ1-1
V: TRBV10-2
size: -
D: -
DNA: TGCGCCAGCAGTGAGGGAGTAGACTCTGAAGCTTTCTTT
CDR3: CASSEGVDSEAFF

J: TRBJ1-1
V: TRBV7-2
size: -
D: -
DNA: TGTGCCAGCAACTTCGTTATTGGGGCGAACACTGAAGCTTTCTTT
CDR3: CASNFVIGANTEAFF

J: TRBJ1-6
V: TRBV10-3
size: -
D: TRBD1
DNA: TGTGCCATCAGCTGGGACAGGGAGAATTCACCCCTCCACTTT
CDR3: CAISWDRENSPLHF

J: TRBJ1-4
V: TRBV7-9
size: -
D: -
DNA: TGTGCCAGCAGCTTTTTGGGGGAGGAAGGAAAACTGTTTTTT
CDR3: CASSFLGEEGKLFF

J: TRBJ2-5
V: TRBV4-2
size: -
D: -
DNA: TGTGCCAGCAGCCCAAGATCACACATAGCGTCTACCGGGGAGACCCAGTACTTC
CDR3: CASSPRSHIASTGETQYF

J: TRBJ1-1
V: TRBV19
size: -
D: TRBD1
DNA: TGTGCCAGTGGACAGGGAGAGGCCACTGAAGCTTTCTTT
CDR3: CASGQGEATEAFF

J: TRBJ1-4
V: TRBV10-3
size: few
D: -
DNA: TGTGCCATCATGACAGAGTATGAAAAACTGTTTTTT
CDR3: CAIMTEYEKLFF

J: TRBJ1-2
V: TRBV4-1
size: few
D: -
DNA: TGCGCCAGCAGCCAAGACTATACGGGGGGCGGAGGCTACACCTTC
CDR3: CASSQDYTGGGGYTF

J: TRBJ1-6
V: TRBV6-5
size: -
D: -
DNA: TGTGCCAGCAGTACCATGACAGCCGATTCACCCCTCCACTTT
CDR3: CASSTMTADSPLHF

J: TRBJ2-7
V: TRBV30
size: -
D: TRBD2
DNA: TGTGCCTGGGGCTTCCTAGCGGGGCACTACGAGCAGTACTTC
CDR3: CAWGFLAGHYEQYF

J: TRBJ2-5
V: TRBV12-3/TRBV12-4
size: -
D: TRBD1
DNA: TGTGCCAGCAGTCGGGACAGACAAGAGACCCAGTACTTC
CDR3: CASSRDRQETQYF

J: TRBJ2-1
V: TRBV5-1
size: -
D: TRBD1
DNA: TGCGCCAGCAGCATTACTCCGGACAGGTCGGCCAATGAGCAGTTCTTC
CDR3: CASSITPDRSANEQFF